This T cell receptor (beta chain) was sequenced in a study of T cell responses to AZD1222 COVID-19 vaccine. Study outcomes and limitations: The CD4 TCRs associated with vaccination extended across spike and predominated at 160-218 and 743-854. Only five or six people who got AZD1222 tested seropositive at baseline. Females made up more of the donors, who were largely white British, and clonal diversity may have come out too low.

From germline, CDR1 is KGHSH and CDR2 LQKENI. The CDR3 spans 16 residues. V was clipped by 6 bases and J by 1 base; unmatched bases: 8. Worth noting for this clone: Its matching antigen is unknown.

Repertoires were generated with immunoSEQ multiplex PCR, while TCRdb's copy carries only in-frame clones and drops some. The table records around 130,000 clones, roughly 90% of them present only once. This TCR was sampled from an adult who received the AZD1222 COVID-19 vaccine. The chain employs TRBV18 and TRBJ2-2; 7 bases fit TRBD1. The specimen comprised peripheral blood, sampled 28 days after the second AZD1222 dose. The CDR3 DNA reads as TGTGCCAGCTCGGATGGAGGACAGGTGAACACCGGGGAGCTGTTTTTT. This translates into CASSDGGQVNTGELFF.